Presented here are 31 T cell receptor beta chains from one specimen sequenced in a study of shared clonotypes between healthy human individuals. Profiling relied on immunoSEQ multiplex PCR, and the TCRdb table lists in-frame clones only, not all of them. The sample contains fewer than 1.6 million clones, approximately 98.5% of which appear only once. Sequenced material: naive CD4+ T cells sorted from blood. The subset here: CD45RA+ positively selected. The origin of the receptors is a man younger than 45 in good health.

CDR3 region: CSGLAGEGRTDTQYF. DNA for the CDR3: TGCAGCGGCTTAGCGGGAGAAGGCCGCACAGATACGCAGTATTTT. The J gene is TRBJ2-3, the V gene TRBV29-1; 9 positions agree with TRBD2. CDR3 length: 15 residues. V shed 7 bases, J shed 1 base, and the junction held 9 bases outside the gene matches. Germline CDR1 is SQVTM and CDR2 is ANQGSEA.

The chain combines TRBV14 with TRBJ2-1, with 9 bases fitting TRBD1. The ends lost 4 bases at V and 8 bases at J; junction bases unmatched: 9. This CDR3 has 15 residues. The germline V gene has CDR1 SGHDN and CDR2 FVKESK. The CDR3 is CASSLSGGQGHEQFF. DNA for the CDR3: TGTGCCAGCAGCCTTTCCGGGGGACAGGGCCATGAGCAGTTCTTC.

This chain uses TRBV25-1 with TRBJ2-1; TRBD2 aligns across 12 bases. The CDR3 extends over 17 amino acids. V lost 3 bases and J lost 6; bases outside the gene matches: 9. CDR1 is MGHDK, CDR2 SYGVNS, per germline. The CDR3 spells CASSEAVGLAGLNEQFF. For the CDR3, the DNA is TGTGCCAGCAGTGAGGCGGTGGGACTAGCGGGCCTCAATGAGCAGTTCTTC.

The CDR3, as DNA: TGCGCCAGCAGCTTGGACAGGAGGAACGAGCAGTACTTC. It is translated as CASSLDRRNEQYF. V usage is TRBV5-1 and J usage is TRBJ2-7; D possibly matches TRBD1 or TRBD2 (5 bases each). Per the germline V gene, CDR1 is SGHRS and CDR2 is YFSETQ. This CDR3 has 13 residues. V lost 0 bases and J 5 bases, leaving 9 bases between the germline ends.

The chain has TRBV28 and TRBJ2-7; a possible D gene is TRBD1 (5 bases). Trimming removed 7 bases from V and 6 bases from J, with 16 bases in between. This CDR3 region has 13 residues. CDR1 and CDR2 from the germline V gene are MDHEN and SYDVKM. CDR3 DNA: TGTGCCAGCAACAGGAACCATCTCTCCGAGCAGTACTTC. It translates to CASNRNHLSEQYF.

The chain employs TRBV2 and TRBJ2-7, with 7 positions matching TRBD2. The CDR3 totals 15 residues. Germline values: CDR1 SNHLY, CDR2 FYNNEI. Trimming removed 5 bases from V and 3 bases from J; junction bases left unmatched: 10. CDR3 in DNA: TGTGCCAGCAGTAAAGGCTGGCTAGCGGACTACGAGCAGTACTTC. It codes for CASSKGWLADYEQYF.

The rearrangement links TRBV27 to TRBJ2-6; possibly TRBD1 or TRBD2 for D (7 bases each). V was cut by 7 bases and J by 2 bases, with 15 bases left in between. The CDR3 is made up of 16 amino acids. Germline V gene sequence: CDR1 MNHEY, CDR2 SMNVEV (reference sequence). This CDR3 is CASTQGGPTGANVLTF. The CDR3 coding sequence is TGTGCCAGCACTCAGGGGGGGCCGACTGGGGCCAACGTCCTGACTTTC.

The gene calls are TRBV11-2 and TRBJ2-5; maybe TRBD1 (6 bases). The CDR3 extends over 13 amino acids. Germline CDR1 and CDR2: SGHAT and FQNNGV. V was cut by 1 base and J by 7 bases, with 10 bases left in between. The CDR3 DNA reads as TGTGCCAGCAGCTTAGCCGGGACACCGACCCAGTACTTC. Translation: CASSLAGTPTQYF. Variable domain in full (rest from reference TRBV11-2 and TRBJ2-5): EAGVAQSPRYKIIEKRQSVAFWCNPISGHATLYWYQQILGQGPKLLIQFQNNGVVDDSQLPKDRFSAERLKGVDSTLKIQPAKLEDSAVYLCASSLAGTPTQYFGPGTRLLVL.

This chain joins TRBV2 and TRBJ2-3; 12 bases are shared with TRBD1. The CDR3 runs to 16 residues. Germline CDR1 and CDR2: SNHLY and FYNNEI. V lost 4 bases to trimming and J lost 3 bases; unmatched junction nucleotides: 5. CDR3 bases: TGTGCCAGCAGTGTGGGGGACAGGGGGCCAACAGATACGCAGTATTTT. Translation gives CASSVGDRGPTDTQYF.

This rearrangement joins TRBV6-5 to TRBJ1-4, with 8 positions matching TRBD1. V dropped 5 bases and J dropped 6; count of bases not matched to a gene: 5. The CDR3 length is 14 residues. Germline CDR1 reads MNHEY; CDR2 reads SVGAGI. CDR3 sequence: CASSKQGVHEKLFF. The CDR3 DNA is TGTGCCAGCAGTAAACAGGGGGTTCATGAAAAACTGTTTTTT.

This rearrangement joins TRBV6-1 to TRBJ2-1, with 7 nucleotides matching TRBD1. Germline lookup yields CDR1 MNHNS and CDR2 SASEGT. J lost 11 bases, V lost 6 bases, and 7 bases had no gene match. The CDR3 runs 12 residues. As DNA, the CDR3 is TGTGCCAGCAGGGATACGACAGGGAAGCAGTTCTTC. Its protein product is CASRDTTGKQFF.

This clone was seen only once. The gene calls are TRBV5-6 and TRBJ2-1; D might be TRBD2 (6 bases). There are 17 residues in the CDR3. With 1 base removed from V and 0 bases from J, the gap between germline ends came to 14 bases. Germline V CDR1 and CDR2: SGHDT, YYEEEE. CDR3 sequence: CASSLYRGLRSYNEQFF. In DNA, the CDR3 is TGTGCCAGCAGCTTGTATAGGGGACTCCGCTCCTACAATGAGCAGTTCTTC.

The V call is TRBV7-2, the J call TRBJ2-2; 11 bases are a match to TRBD1. CDR3 length equals 16 residues. Germline loops: CDR1 SGHTA, CDR2 FQGNSA. V lost 5 bases, J lost 3 bases, and 5 bases stayed unmatched. CDR3: CASSQRTGGYTGELFF. The CDR3 nucleotides are TGTGCCAGCAGCCAACGGACAGGGGGCTACACCGGGGAGCTGTTTTTT. Full variable domain (rest looked up from reference TRBV7-2 and TRBJ2-2): GAGVSQSPSNKVTEKGKDVELRCDPISGHTALYWYRQSLGQGLEFLIYFQGNSAPDKSGLPSDRFSAERTGGSVSTLTIQRTQQEDSAVYLCASSQRTGGYTGELFFGEGSRLTVL.

As regards this clone: This same CDR3 is encoded by further DNA sequences in the sample. The chain employs TRBV5-4 and TRBJ2-3, with TRBD1 matching over 9 bases. Germline V CDR1 and CDR2: SGHNT, YYREEE (reference sequence). This CDR3 is built from 14 residues. V lost 4 bases and J lost 2; bases outside the gene matches: 2. CDR3 coding DNA: TGTGCCAGCAGCCGGACAGGGGCCACAGATACGCAGTATTTT. It is translated as CASSRTGATDTQYF.

The V gene is TRBV18, the J gene TRBJ2-1; 8 bases align to TRBD2. J gave up 5 bases and V 3 bases, and 6 bases lay outside the gene matches. CDR3 size: 15 residues. CDR1 is KGHSH and CDR2 is LQKENI in the germline V gene. The CDR3 here is CASSPPGLGNNEQFF. Here the CDR3 DNA reads TGTGCCAGCTCACCTCCGGGACTAGGGAACAATGAGCAGTTCTTC.

In DNA form, the CDR3 reads TGTGCCAGCAGCTTAAGATCTCAATGGGCGGGAACCTACAATGAGCAGTTCTTC. Protein: CASSLRSQWAGTYNEQFF. This chain uses TRBV11-2 with TRBJ2-1; the D gene is possibly TRBD2 (6 bases). Looked up from germline, CDR1 is SGHAT and CDR2 is FQNNGV. With 2 bases removed from V and 2 bases from J, the gap between germline ends came to 19 bases. The CDR3 totals 18 residues.

This clone was seen a single time. The J gene is TRBJ2-2, the V gene TRBV6-5; no clear D. The V end lost 0 bases, the J end lost 1 base, and 9 bases lay between the germline ends. This CDR3 has 16 amino acids. Looked up from germline, CDR1 is MNHEY and CDR2 is SVGAGI. The CDR3 sequence: CASSYSSSRNTGELFF. The CDR3, as DNA: TGTGCCAGCAGTTACTCGAGTAGCAGGAACACCGGGGAGCTGTTTTTT.

A word on this clone: Other DNA sequences within the sample encode an identical CDR3. V gene TRBV7-9 combines with J gene TRBJ2-7; no firm D call. CDR3 size: 12 residues. CDR1 is SEHNR, CDR2 FQNEAQ, per germline (reference sequence). The V end was cut by 5 bases, the J end by 0 bases, with 5 bases between. CDR3 sequence reads: CASSGSSYEQYF. The DNA for the CDR3 is TGTGCCAGCAGCGGTAGCTCCTACGAGCAGTACTTC. The variable domain in full, completed from reference TRBV7-9 and TRBJ2-7, reads DTGVSQNPRHKITKRGQNVTFRCDPISEHNRLYWYRQTLGQGPEFLTYFQNEAQLEKSRLLSDRFSAERPKGSFSTLEIQRTEQGDSAMYLCASSGSSYEQYFGPGTRLTVT.

The rearrangement joins TRBV15 to TRBJ2-3, with TRBD2 matching over 7 bases. The CDR3 consists of 16 residues. From germline, CDR1 is LNHNV and CDR2 YYDKDF (reference sequence). The junction had 7 bases not matched to a gene; V was cut back by 3 bases and J by 1 base. The CDR3 loop is CATSRNPGLRTDTQYF. In DNA, the CDR3 is TGTGCCACCAGCAGGAACCCGGGACTACGCACAGATACGCAGTATTTT.

The V call is TRBV6-1, the J call TRBJ1-1; D remains unclear. Germline values: CDR1 MNHNS, CDR2 SASEGT. V was shortened by 5 bases and J by 0 bases, with 13 bases between the two germline ends. There are 15 residues in the CDR3. The DNA of the CDR3 is TGTGCCAGCAGTCGCTCAATCTCCATGAACACTGAAGCTTTCTTT. Protein product: CASSRSISMNTEAFF.

The chain has TRBV4-3 and TRBJ2-1, with 10 bases identical to TRBD2. After removal of 0 bases from V and 7 bases from J, the junction contained 9 bases not matched to a gene. The CDR3 sequence is 17 residues long. The V gene's germline CDR1 is LGHNA and CDR2 YSLEER. CDR3 nucleotide sequence: TGCGCCAGCAGCCAAGACGCCCTTAGCGGGAGGCCAAATGAGCAGTTCTTC. Translated: CASSQDALSGRPNEQFF.

V is TRBV9 and J is TRBJ2-7; possible D gene TRBD1, 6 bases. V was cut by 4 bases and J by 9 bases, with 17 bases left in between. The germline V gene encodes CDR1 SGDLS and CDR2 YYNGEE. This CDR3 comprises 13 residues. In nucleotides, the CDR3 is TGTGCCAGCAGCTCCTTTGATGTGGGGGCGCAGTACTTC. Its translation: CASSSFDVGAQYF.

The chain links TRBV20-1 to TRBJ2-1, with D possibly being TRBD1 (5 bases). Germline values: CDR1 DFQATT, CDR2 SNEGSKA (reference sequence). The CDR3 has 10 amino acids. V lost 5 bases to trimming and J lost 11 bases, with 10 bases between them. The CDR3 spells CSAPGSKQFF. The CDR3 bases are TGCAGTGCTCCAGGGTCGAAGCAGTTCTTC.

The chain employs TRBV11-2 and TRBJ2-3, with unresolved D. CDR3 size: 14 residues. V shed 5 bases and J shed 1 base, with 10 bases lying between them. Germline V gives CDR1 SGHAT, CDR2 FQNNGV. The DNA of the CDR3 is TGTGCCAGCAGCCCAATAAGGGGCACAGATACGCAGTATTTT. This gives the protein CASSPIRGTDTQYF.

This chain uses TRBV6-5 with TRBJ2-5, with D perhaps matching TRBD2 (6 bases). CDR3 size: 16 residues. Trimming removed 2 bases at V and 2 bases at J, with 15 bases between. The germline CDR1 and CDR2 sequences are MNHEY and SVGAGI. This chain's CDR3 is CASSYGSGTGQETQYF. The CDR3 bases are TGTGCCAGCAGTTACGGCTCGGGGACTGGACAAGAGACCCAGTACTTC.

The chain joins TRBV15 to TRBJ2-7, with D unresolved. The CDR3 sequence is 14 residues long. Germline CDR1 LNHNV, CDR2 YYDKDF (reference sequence). V lost 1 base and J 0 bases, leaving 7 bases between the germline ends. The CDR3 sequence: CATSRGPISYEQYF. The CDR3 DNA follows: TGTGCCACCAGCAGAGGACCGATCTCCTACGAGCAGTACTTC.

The chain joins TRBV19 to TRBJ1-5, with D tentatively TRBD1 (5 bases). CDR1 and CDR2 from the germline V gene are LNHDA and SQIVND (reference sequence). The CDR3 is 12 residues long. V dropped 5 bases and J dropped 7 bases, with 9 bases sitting between them. The CDR3 nucleotides read TGTGCCAGTAGTGTCCAGGGACAGCCCCAGCATTTT. This sequence encodes CASSVQGQPQHF. The full variable domain, in which reference TRBV19 and TRBJ1-5 provide the parts outside the CDR3, is DGGITQSPKYLFRKEGQNVTLSCEQNLNHDAMYWYRQDPGQGLRLIYYSQIVNDFQKGDIAEGYSVSREKKESFPLTVTSAQKNPTAFYLCASSVQGQPQHFGDGTRLSIL.

The chain carries TRBV6-5 and TRBJ1-4; D might be TRBD1 (6 bases). CDR3 size: 15 residues. The germline gives CDR1 MNHEY, CDR2 SVGAGI. The V end lost 6 bases, the J end lost 3 bases, and 14 bases lay between the germline ends. The CDR3 bases are TGTGCCAGCAGAACCTCAGGGGTGGCTAATGAAAAACTGTTTTTT. It codes for CASRTSGVANEKLFF.

The genes are TRBV4-3 and TRBJ2-2, with a possible D match to TRBD1 (7 bases). CDR1 LGHNA and CDR2 YSLEER come from the germline V gene. V gave up 2 bases and J gave up 2 bases, with 12 bases separating them. The CDR3 runs to 16 residues. CDR3 protein: CASSQKTGTNTGELFF. In nucleotides, the CDR3 is TGCGCCAGCAGCCAAAAGACAGGGACTAACACCGGGGAGCTGTTTTTT.

The V and J genes are TRBV15 and TRBJ2-1; TRBD2 matches 11 bases. Germline CDR1 LNHNV, CDR2 YYDKDF (reference sequence). With V trimmed by 0 bases and J by 4 bases, 11 bases remained unmatched. CDR3 length: 19 amino acids. CDR3 protein: CATSRDPATSGRSYNEQFF. DNA of the CDR3: TGTGCCACCAGCAGAGATCCGGCTACTAGCGGGAGATCTTACAATGAGCAGTTCTTC.

This clone was seen only once. This chain uses TRBV5-6 with TRBJ2-3; D may match TRBD1 or TRBD2 (6 bases each). The CDR3 has 15 amino acids. Trimming shortened V by 0 bases and J by 3 bases, and 11 bases separated the two germline ends. Germline CDR1 SGHDT, CDR2 YYEEEE. The DNA for the CDR3 is TGTGCCAGCAGCTTGGTGGGGGGCGGAACAGATACGCAGTATTTT. Translation gives CASSLVGGGTDTQYF.